The text below deals with one T cell receptor beta chain. The sample comes from a study of shared T cell receptors in the human thymus. V was shortened by 8 bases and J by 1 base, with 17 bases between the two germline ends. The CDR3 covers 15 residues. Germline lookup yields CDR1 SGHVS and CDR2 FNYEAQ. TCRdb's table, derived via immunoSEQ multiplex PCR, lists solely in-frame clones and lacks some. The table has a few hundred thousand clones, roughly 94% seen once. The chain employs TRBV7-6 and TRBJ1-1; TRBD1 is a possible D gene (6 bases). Specimen: thymocytes. The sequence came from a human donor. The CDR3 here is CASALGGGRNTEAFF. The CDR3 DNA follows: TGTGCCAGCGCCCTGGGGGGCGGGAGGAACACTGAAGCTTTCTTT.